This T cell receptor beta chain was recovered during a study of shared T cell receptors in the human thymus. Per the germline V gene, CDR1 is LNHNV and CDR2 is YYDKDF (reference sequence). CDR3 length equals 20 residues. The ends lost 6 bases at V and 6 bases at J; junction bases unmatched: 20. Assay used: immunoSEQ multiplex PCR; TCRdb lists only in-frame clones, some missing. The data show about 660,000 clones, with more than 75% seen just once and roughly 0.0087% held by the top ten. This clone appeared a single time. The same specimen was also included in a second study, on human thymus T cells.

Sequencing was performed on thymocytes. V is TRBV15 and J is TRBJ2-1, with 13 positions matching TRBD2. The clonotype originates from a boy less than two years old with a congenital heart defect. In DNA, the CDR3 is TGTGCCACCAGTCGGGGGTACAACCATTATGGACTAGCGGGGGTCAATGAGCAGTTCTTC. Translation: CATSRGYNHYGLAGVNEQFF.